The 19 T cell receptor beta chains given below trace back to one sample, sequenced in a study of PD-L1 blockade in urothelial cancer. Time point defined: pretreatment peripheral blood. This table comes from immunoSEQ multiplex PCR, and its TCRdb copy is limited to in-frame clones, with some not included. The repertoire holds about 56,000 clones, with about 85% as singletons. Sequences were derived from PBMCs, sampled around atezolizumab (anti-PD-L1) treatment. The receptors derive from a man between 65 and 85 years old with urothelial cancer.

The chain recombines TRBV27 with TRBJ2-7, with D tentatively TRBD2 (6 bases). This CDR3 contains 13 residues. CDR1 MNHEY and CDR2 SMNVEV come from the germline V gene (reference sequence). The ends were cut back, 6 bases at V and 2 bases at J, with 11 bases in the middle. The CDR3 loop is CASSGGRTYEQYF. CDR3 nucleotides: TGTGCCAGCAGCGGGGGACGGACCTACGAGCAGTACTTC.

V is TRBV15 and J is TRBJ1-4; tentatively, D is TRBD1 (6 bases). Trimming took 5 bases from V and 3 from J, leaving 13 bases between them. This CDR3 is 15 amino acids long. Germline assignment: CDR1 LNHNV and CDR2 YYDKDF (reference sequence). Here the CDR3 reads CATSYSDSPNEKLFF. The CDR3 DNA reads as TGTGCCACCAGCTACTCGGACAGCCCTAATGAAAAACTGTTTTTT.

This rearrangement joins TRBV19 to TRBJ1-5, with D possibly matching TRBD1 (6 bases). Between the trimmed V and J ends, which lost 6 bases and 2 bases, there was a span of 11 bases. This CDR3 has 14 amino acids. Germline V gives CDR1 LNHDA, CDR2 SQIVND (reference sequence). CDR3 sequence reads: CASRRGGRNQPQHF. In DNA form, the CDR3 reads TGTGCCAGTAGGAGAGGGGGTCGCAATCAGCCCCAGCATTTT.

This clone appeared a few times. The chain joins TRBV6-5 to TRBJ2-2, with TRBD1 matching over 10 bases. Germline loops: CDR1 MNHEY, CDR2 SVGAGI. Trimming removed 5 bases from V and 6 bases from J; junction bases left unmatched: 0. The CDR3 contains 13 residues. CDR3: CASSGTGAGELFF. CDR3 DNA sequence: TGTGCCAGCAGTGGGACAGGGGCCGGGGAGCTGTTTTTT.

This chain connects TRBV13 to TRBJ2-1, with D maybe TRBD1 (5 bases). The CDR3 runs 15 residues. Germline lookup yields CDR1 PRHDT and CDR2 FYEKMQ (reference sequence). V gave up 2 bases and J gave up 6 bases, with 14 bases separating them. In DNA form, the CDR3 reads TGTGCCAGCAGCTTACTAGGGGTTGAATCCAATGAGCAGTTCTTC. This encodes CASSLLGVESNEQFF.

The CDR3 bases are TGTGCCAGCAGCTTGGGACTTATTGAGGAGGAGCAGTACTTC. Its translation is CASSLGLIEEEQYF. The J gene is TRBJ2-7, the V gene TRBV7-9, with a weak D call TRBD2 (6 bases). This CDR3 has 14 amino acids. Germline loops: CDR1 SEHNR, CDR2 FQNEAQ (reference sequence). V dropped 3 bases and J dropped 7 bases, with 16 bases sitting between them.

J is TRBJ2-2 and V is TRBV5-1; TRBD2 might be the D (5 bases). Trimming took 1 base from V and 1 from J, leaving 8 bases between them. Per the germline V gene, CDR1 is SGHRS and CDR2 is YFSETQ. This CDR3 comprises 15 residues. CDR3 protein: CASSLYSGNTGELFF. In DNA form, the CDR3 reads TGCGCCAGCAGCTTGTACAGCGGGAACACCGGGGAGCTGTTTTTT.

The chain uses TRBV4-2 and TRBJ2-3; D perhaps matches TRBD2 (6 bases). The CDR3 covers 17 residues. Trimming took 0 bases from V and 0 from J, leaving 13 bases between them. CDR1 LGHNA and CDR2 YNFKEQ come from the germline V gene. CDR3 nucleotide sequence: TGTGCCAGCAGCCAAGATTGGATAGCGGCTAGCACAGATACGCAGTATTTT. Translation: CASSQDWIAASTDTQYF.

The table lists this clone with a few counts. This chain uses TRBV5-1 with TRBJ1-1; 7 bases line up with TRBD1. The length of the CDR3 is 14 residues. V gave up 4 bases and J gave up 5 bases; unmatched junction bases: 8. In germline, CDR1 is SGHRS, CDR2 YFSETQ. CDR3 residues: CASSTTGAGTEAFF. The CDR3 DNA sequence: TGCGCCAGCAGCACTACAGGGGCGGGGACTGAAGCTTTCTTT.

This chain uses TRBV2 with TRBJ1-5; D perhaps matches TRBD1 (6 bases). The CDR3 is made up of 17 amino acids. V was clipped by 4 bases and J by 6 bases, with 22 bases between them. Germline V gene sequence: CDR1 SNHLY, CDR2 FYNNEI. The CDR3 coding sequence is TGTGCCAGCAGTGGAGGACAGAACACTGATGCAGGTCAGCCCCAGCATTTT. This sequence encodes CASSGGQNTDAGQPQHF.

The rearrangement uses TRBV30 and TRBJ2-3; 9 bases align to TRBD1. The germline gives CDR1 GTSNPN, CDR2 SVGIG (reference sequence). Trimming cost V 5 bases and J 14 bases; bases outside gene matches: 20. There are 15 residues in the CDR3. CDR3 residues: CAWAGRDRENRYAYF. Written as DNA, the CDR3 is TGTGCCTGGGCGGGCCGGGACAGGGAGAACAGATACGCGTATTTT.

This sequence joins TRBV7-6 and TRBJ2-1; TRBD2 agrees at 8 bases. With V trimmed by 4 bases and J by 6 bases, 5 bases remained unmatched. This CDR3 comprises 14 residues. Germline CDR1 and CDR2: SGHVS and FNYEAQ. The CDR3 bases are TGTGCCAGCAGCTCCTTAGCGGGGCGCAATGAGCAGTTCTTC. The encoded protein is CASSSLAGRNEQFF.

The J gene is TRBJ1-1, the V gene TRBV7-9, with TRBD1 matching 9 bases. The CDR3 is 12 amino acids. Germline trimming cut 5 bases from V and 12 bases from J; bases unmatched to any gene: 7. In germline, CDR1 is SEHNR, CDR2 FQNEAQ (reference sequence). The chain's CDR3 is CASSRDRGETFF. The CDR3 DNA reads TGTGCCAGCAGCCGCGACAGGGGGGAAACTTTCTTT.

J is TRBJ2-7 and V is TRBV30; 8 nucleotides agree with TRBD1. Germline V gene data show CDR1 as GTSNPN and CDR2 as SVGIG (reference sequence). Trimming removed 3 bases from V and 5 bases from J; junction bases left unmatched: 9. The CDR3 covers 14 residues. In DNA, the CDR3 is TGTGCCTGGAGCCGCTCGGACAGGGCTCACGAGCAGTACTTC. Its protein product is CAWSRSDRAHEQYF.

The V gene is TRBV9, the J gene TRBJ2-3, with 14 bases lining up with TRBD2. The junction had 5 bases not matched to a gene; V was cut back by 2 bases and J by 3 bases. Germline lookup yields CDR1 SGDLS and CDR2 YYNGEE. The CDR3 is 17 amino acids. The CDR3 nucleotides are TGTGCCAGCAGCGTCGGACTAGCGGGAGGTGGGACAGATACGCAGTATTTT. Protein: CASSVGLAGGGTDTQYF. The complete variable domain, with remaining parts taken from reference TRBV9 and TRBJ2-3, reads DSGVTQTPKHLITATGQRVTLRCSPRSGDLSVYWYQQSLDQGLQFLIQYYNGEERAKGNILERFSAQQFPDLHSELNLSSLELGDSALYFCASSVGLAGGGTDTQYFGPGTRLTVL.

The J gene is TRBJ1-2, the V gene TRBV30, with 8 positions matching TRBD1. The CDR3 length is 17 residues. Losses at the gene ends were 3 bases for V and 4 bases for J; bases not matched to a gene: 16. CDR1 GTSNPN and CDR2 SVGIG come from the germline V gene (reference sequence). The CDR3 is CAWSPRDRPTRIYGYTF. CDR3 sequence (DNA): TGTGCCTGGAGCCCCCGGGACAGGCCGACAAGAATCTATGGCTACACCTTC.

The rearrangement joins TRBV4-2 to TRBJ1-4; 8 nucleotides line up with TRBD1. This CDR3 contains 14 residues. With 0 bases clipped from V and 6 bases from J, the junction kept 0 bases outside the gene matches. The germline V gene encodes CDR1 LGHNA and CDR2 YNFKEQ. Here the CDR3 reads CASSQEGQDEKLFF. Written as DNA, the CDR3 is TGTGCCAGCAGCCAAGAGGGACAGGATGAAAAACTGTTTTTT.

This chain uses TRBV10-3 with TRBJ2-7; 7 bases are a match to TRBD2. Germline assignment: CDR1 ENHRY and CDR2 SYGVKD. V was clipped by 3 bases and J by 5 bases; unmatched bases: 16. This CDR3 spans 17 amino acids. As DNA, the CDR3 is TGTGCCATCAGTGACGTCTTAGCGGGTCGTCTCGGCGACGAGCAGTACTTC. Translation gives CAISDVLAGRLGDEQYF.

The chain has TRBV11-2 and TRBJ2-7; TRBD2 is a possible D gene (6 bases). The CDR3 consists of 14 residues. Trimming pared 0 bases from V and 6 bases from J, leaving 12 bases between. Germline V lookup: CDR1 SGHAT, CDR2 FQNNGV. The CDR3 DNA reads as TGTGCCAGCAGCTTAGATCAGGAGGGGCGCGAGCAGTACTTC. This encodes CASSLDQEGREQYF.